One sample yielded the 14 T cell receptor beta chains listed below, sequenced in a study of T cell responses to AZD1222 COVID-19 vaccine (dated by TCRdb to the early 2020s). This specimen's time point label, interpreted: baseline before first vaccination. What the treatment or condition label conveys for this sample: meningococcal conjugate vaccine given as trial control. To prepare the library, the immunoSEQ multiplex PCR assay was applied. Imported from immuneACCESS, the table was reduced by TCRdb to in-frame sequences with V and J called. These copies leave out some clones; in studies compared against another copy, an unresolved V gene accounts for under half, and the cause of the remainder is not known. The sample has about 150,000 clones on record, 75% to 85% of them singletons. Less than 5% of the sample lies in the top ten. Sequenced here: peripheral blood, sampled on day 0 of MenACWY control vaccination. These receptors originate from an adult in good health.

The chain employs TRBV2 and TRBJ2-7, with D perhaps TRBD1 or TRBD2 (5 bases each). Germline assignment: CDR1 SNHLY and CDR2 FYNNEI. This CDR3 comprises 15 residues. The V and J ends lost 1 base and 3 bases respectively, with 13 bases between them. CDR3 DNA sequence: TGTGCCAGCAGTGAAGGACAGACTATGGACTACGAGCAGTACGTC. Residues: CASSEGQTMDYEQYV.

This chain uses TRBV3-1 (or the pseudogene TRBV3-2) with TRBJ2-1; 8 positions match TRBD2. CDR3 length: 12 residues. CDR1 is LGHDT, CDR2 YNNKEL, per germline (reference sequence). V was pared by 4 bases and J by 10 bases, with 3 bases of the junction left unmatched. CDR3 nucleotide sequence: TGTGCCAGCAGCCCCCAGCGGGGGGAGCAGTTCTTC. This sequence encodes CASSPQRGEQFF.

The gene calls are TRBV9 and TRBJ1-3; D is unresolved. Trimming cost V 0 bases and J 2 bases, with 12 bases left between them. Germline CDR1 reads SGDLS; CDR2 reads YYNGEE. The length of the CDR3 is 16 residues. The CDR3: CASSVGVVGAGNTIYF. Here the CDR3 DNA reads TGTGCCAGCAGCGTAGGGGTGGTGGGTGCTGGAAACACCATATATTTT.

This clone showed up just a few times. The CDR3 loop reads CASRFGRALSTDTQYF. The CDR3 DNA reads as TGTGCCAGCAGGTTCGGTCGGGCCCTTAGCACAGATACGCAGTATTTT. The chain carries TRBV7-9 and TRBJ2-3; D remains unclear. The CDR3 contains 16 residues. The V end lost 6 bases, the J end lost 0 bases, and 16 bases lay between the germline ends. Germline values: CDR1 SEHNR, CDR2 FQNEAQ (reference sequence).

This chain connects TRBV5-4 to TRBJ1-1; TRBD1 agrees at 8 bases. Germline V gives CDR1 SGHNT, CDR2 YYREEE (reference sequence). The CDR3 consists of 13 residues. The trim removed 2 bases at V and 6 bases at J, leaving 3 bases unmatched. The CDR3 sequence: CASSFDRGAEAFF. CDR3 in DNA: TGTGCCAGCAGCTTCGACAGGGGCGCTGAAGCTTTCTTT.

Regarding this clone: The identical CDR3 is also encoded by other nucleotide sequences in the sample. The genes are TRBV3-1 (or the pseudogene TRBV3-2) and TRBJ1-5, with D hard to call. CDR3 length equals 12 residues. Trimming cost V 2 bases and J 3 bases, with 2 bases left between them. Germline V gene lookup returns CDR1 LGHDT and CDR2 YNNKEL (reference sequence). This chain's CDR3 is CASSQYNQPQHF. CDR3 bases: TGTGCCAGCAGCCAATACAATCAGCCCCAGCATTTT.

This chain connects TRBV10-3 to TRBJ1-2, with 11 bases that match TRBD1. In germline, CDR1 is ENHRY, CDR2 SYGVKD. The CDR3 totals 15 residues. Here the CDR3 DNA reads TGTGCTTCCACCGGGACAGGGGGGAAGTTCTATGGCTACACCTTC. Translation gives CASTGTGGKFYGYTF.

Written as DNA, the CDR3 is TGTGCCACCGCACTAGCGGGGATTTACAATGAGCAGTTCTTC. This encodes CATALAGIYNEQFF. This chain links TRBV19 with TRBJ2-1, with TRBD2 identical over 10 bases. The CDR3 is 14 amino acids. V trimming: 10 bases; J trimming: 4 bases; junction bases outside the gene matches: 7. Germline values: CDR1 LNHDA, CDR2 SQIVND (reference sequence).

In this sample, this clone turned up a few times. The J gene is TRBJ2-2, the V gene TRBV5-6; no reliable D call. Germline assignment: CDR1 SGHDT and CDR2 YYEEEE. The CDR3 length is 11 residues. V was shortened by 5 bases and J by 7 bases, with 6 bases between the two germline ends. CDR3 sequence (DNA): TGTGCCAGCAGTTTTGGCGGGGAGCTGTTTTTT. It translates to CASSFGGELFF.

The chain combines TRBV5-5 with TRBJ1-2; the match to TRBD1 covers 8 bases. Unmatched junction bases numbered 1, after V lost 0 bases and J lost 3 bases. Germline CDR1 SGHKS, CDR2 YYEKEE (reference sequence). CDR3 length: 14 amino acids. This CDR3 is CASSLGTGHYGYTF. The CDR3 DNA reads as TGTGCCAGCAGCTTGGGGACAGGGCACTATGGCTACACCTTC.

This clone was counted only a few times. The rearrangement links TRBV11-2 to TRBJ1-2; possible D gene TRBD1, 6 bases. V lost 0 bases and J 5 bases, leaving 13 bases between the germline ends. The CDR3 consists of 15 residues. Germline V lookup: CDR1 SGHAT, CDR2 FQNNGV. The CDR3 coding sequence is TGTGCCAGCAGCTTAGAGCCAGGGACACAATATGGCTACACCTTC. Its protein product is CASSLEPGTQYGYTF.

The V gene is TRBV3-1 (or the pseudogene TRBV3-2), the J gene TRBJ1-6; 8 bases agree with TRBD1. The V gene end was trimmed by 1 base and the J gene end by 10 bases; junction bases not matched to a gene: 12. This CDR3 is 17 amino acids long. Looked up from germline, CDR1 is LGHDT and CDR2 is YNNKEL (reference sequence). The CDR3: CASSQVPPGTGVSPLHF. The CDR3 nucleotides read TGTGCCAGCAGCCAAGTCCCACCCGGGACAGGAGTATCACCCCTCCACTTT.

The chain is built from TRBV5-1 and TRBJ2-5; TRBD1 is a possible D gene (6 bases). CDR1 SGHRS and CDR2 YFSETQ come from the germline V gene. V was clipped by 4 bases and J by 2 bases, with 12 bases between them. CDR3 length: 14 residues. The CDR3 region is CASSPYRDQETQYF. In nucleotides, the CDR3 is TGCGCCAGCAGCCCTTACAGGGATCAAGAGACCCAGTACTTC.

The chain combines TRBV3-1 (or the pseudogene TRBV3-2) with TRBJ2-3, with TRBD2 identical over 9 bases. The germline V gene encodes CDR1 LGHDT and CDR2 YNNKEL (reference sequence). V trimming: 6 bases; J trimming: 2 bases; junction bases outside the gene matches: 3. The CDR3 is 14 amino acids. The CDR3 region has the DNA TGTGCCAGCAGAGTAGCGGGGGCCACAGATACGCAGTATTTT. This encodes CASRVAGATDTQYF.